These T cell receptor beta chains were read from a single sample in a study of blood T cell repertoires in COVID-19. TCRdb's copy holds only in-frame clones and misses some; the assay was immunoSEQ multiplex PCR. There are about 150,000 clones in the sample; about 79% occur only once, and approximately 9.7% lies in the top ten. Sequenced material: peripheral blood. The receptors were gathered from a woman between 45 and 60 years old with acute or convalescent COVID-19. Both conserved end residues are part of each CDR3. Each record gives: clone size, J gene, D gene, V gene, CDR3 protein, CDR3 DNA. D genes are given only for firm matches. Rows give clone size only sometimes, using once, few, many, or a class for an expanded clone.

abundance: .
j_gene: TRBJ1-4
d_gene: TRBD1
v_gene: TRBV18
CDR3aa: CASSPPRGAVNEKLFF
CDR3nt: TGTGCCAGCTCACCTCCCAGGGGGGCGGTTAATGAAAAACTGTTTTTT

abundance: .
j_gene: TRBJ2-3
d_gene: .
v_gene: TRBV6-5
CDR3aa: CATTEPPADTQYF
CDR3nt: TGTGCCACCACGGAGCCCCCCGCGGATACGCAGTATTTT

abundance: .
j_gene: TRBJ1-4
d_gene: .
v_gene: TRBV11-2
CDR3aa: CASSTSLQSTNEKLFF
CDR3nt: TGTGCCAGCAGCACAAGCCTACAGTCAACTAATGAAAAACTGTTTTTT

abundance: once
j_gene: TRBJ2-7
d_gene: .
v_gene: TRBV12-3/TRBV12-4
CDR3aa: CASTNREYEQYF
CDR3nt: TGTGCCAGCACGAACAGGGAATACGAGCAGTACTTC

abundance: .
j_gene: TRBJ2-1
d_gene: .
v_gene: TRBV7-2
CDR3aa: CASSLDYGIYSYNEQFF
CDR3nt: TGTGCCAGCAGCTTAGATTACGGGATTTACTCCTACAATGAGCAGTTCTTC

abundance: .
j_gene: TRBJ1-2
d_gene: TRBD1
v_gene: TRBV30
CDR3aa: CAGRQGFGYTF
CDR3nt: TGTGCCGGTAGACAGGGGTTTGGCTACACCTTC

abundance: .
j_gene: TRBJ2-7
d_gene: TRBD2
v_gene: TRBV14
CDR3aa: CASSQFTSGLTYEQYF
CDR3nt: TGTGCCAGCAGCCAATTTACTAGCGGGTTGACCTACGAGCAGTACTTC

abundance: .
j_gene: TRBJ1-2
d_gene: .
v_gene: TRBV7-9
CDR3aa: CASSLGVSDGYTF
CDR3nt: TGTGCCAGCAGCTTAGGAGTCTCGGATGGCTACACCTTC

abundance: .
j_gene: TRBJ1-1
d_gene: .
v_gene: TRBV7-9
CDR3aa: CASSLGQSEAFF
CDR3nt: TGTGCCAGCAGCCTAGGACAGAGTGAAGCTTTCTTT

abundance: .
j_gene: TRBJ2-1
d_gene: .
v_gene: TRBV4-2
CDR3aa: CASSGRGTSKNNEQFF
CDR3nt: TGTGCCAGCAGCGGGAGAGGGACTTCAAAAAACAATGAGCAGTTCTTC

abundance: .
j_gene: TRBJ2-7
d_gene: TRBD2
v_gene: TRBV13
CDR3aa: CASSSGRGGSRGEQYF
CDR3nt: TGTGCCAGCAGCAGCGGTCGGGGGGGTTCCCGGGGCGAGCAGTACTTC

abundance: .
j_gene: TRBJ2-5
d_gene: TRBD1
v_gene: TRBV6-1
CDR3aa: CASSESGAGGASMETQYF
CDR3nt: TGTGCCAGCAGTGAATCAGGAGCAGGGGGCGCTTCCATGGAGACCCAGTACTTC

abundance: .
j_gene: TRBJ2-1
d_gene: .
v_gene: TRBV7-2
CDR3aa: CASSLGSGTYNEQFF
CDR3nt: TGTGCCAGCAGCTTAGGTAGCGGAACTTACAATGAGCAGTTCTTC

abundance: .
j_gene: TRBJ1-2
d_gene: .
v_gene: TRBV30
CDR3aa: CACRDNSFYGYTF
CDR3nt: TGTGCCTGCCGGGACAACTCCTTCTATGGCTACACCTTC

abundance: .
j_gene: TRBJ2-4
d_gene: TRBD1
v_gene: TRBV30
CDR3aa: CAWQRPDRGNIQYF
CDR3nt: TGTGCCTGGCAGAGACCCGACAGGGGAAACATTCAGTACTTC

abundance: .
j_gene: TRBJ1-6
d_gene: .
v_gene: TRBV5-1
CDR3aa: CASSLAGSSYNSPLHF
CDR3nt: TGCGCCAGCAGCTTGGCGGGGAGCTCCTATAATTCACCCCTCCACTTT

abundance: .
j_gene: TRBJ1-4
d_gene: .
v_gene: TRBV24-1
CDR3aa: CATSDLPAGATNEKLFF
CDR3nt: TGTGCCACCAGTGATTTGCCGGCCGGAGCAACTAATGAAAAACTGTTTTTT

abundance: once
j_gene: TRBJ2-3
d_gene: TRBD2
v_gene: TRBV4-3
CDR3aa: CASSPFSGRDTQYF
CDR3nt: TGCGCCAGCAGCCCCTTTAGCGGGAGAGATACGCAGTATTTT

abundance: .
j_gene: TRBJ1-4
d_gene: .
v_gene: TRBV28
CDR3aa: CASSLSSRSEKLFF
CDR3nt: TGTGCCAGCAGTTTGAGCTCCCGGAGTGAAAAACTGTTTTTT

abundance: .
j_gene: TRBJ2-3
d_gene: TRBD2
v_gene: TRBV4-3
CDR3aa: CASSQASGKATDTQYF
CDR3nt: TGCGCCAGCAGCCAAGCTAGCGGGAAAGCCACAGATACGCAGTATTTT

abundance: .
j_gene: TRBJ1-2
d_gene: .
v_gene: TRBV10-3
CDR3aa: CAISTQGGAGGYTF
CDR3nt: TGTGCCATCAGTACCCAAGGGGGGGCCGGTGGCTACACCTTC

abundance: .
j_gene: TRBJ2-7
d_gene: TRBD1
v_gene: TRBV9
CDR3aa: CASSLVGTAYEQYF
CDR3nt: TGTGCCAGCAGCCTCGTAGGGACAGCTTACGAGCAGTACTTC

abundance: .
j_gene: TRBJ1-1
d_gene: .
v_gene: TRBV5-1
CDR3aa: CASSPITENTEAFF
CDR3nt: TGCGCCAGCAGCCCGATAACAGAAAACACTGAAGCTTTCTTT

abundance: .
j_gene: TRBJ2-3
d_gene: TRBD2
v_gene: TRBV11-1
CDR3aa: CASSLAGRLAGTDTQYF
CDR3nt: TGTGCCAGCAGCTTAGCGGGCCGACTAGCGGGGACAGATACGCAGTATTTT

abundance: many
j_gene: TRBJ1-5
d_gene: .
v_gene: TRBV6-5
CDR3aa: CASSYSRGGAQPQHF
CDR3nt: TGTGCCAGCAGTTACTCGAGAGGAGGGGCACAGCCCCAGCATTTT

abundance: .
j_gene: TRBJ2-7
d_gene: TRBD2
v_gene: TRBV19
CDR3aa: CASSMPTSRNPYEQYF
CDR3nt: TGTGCCAGTAGTATGCCGACTAGCCGGAACCCCTACGAGCAGTACTTC